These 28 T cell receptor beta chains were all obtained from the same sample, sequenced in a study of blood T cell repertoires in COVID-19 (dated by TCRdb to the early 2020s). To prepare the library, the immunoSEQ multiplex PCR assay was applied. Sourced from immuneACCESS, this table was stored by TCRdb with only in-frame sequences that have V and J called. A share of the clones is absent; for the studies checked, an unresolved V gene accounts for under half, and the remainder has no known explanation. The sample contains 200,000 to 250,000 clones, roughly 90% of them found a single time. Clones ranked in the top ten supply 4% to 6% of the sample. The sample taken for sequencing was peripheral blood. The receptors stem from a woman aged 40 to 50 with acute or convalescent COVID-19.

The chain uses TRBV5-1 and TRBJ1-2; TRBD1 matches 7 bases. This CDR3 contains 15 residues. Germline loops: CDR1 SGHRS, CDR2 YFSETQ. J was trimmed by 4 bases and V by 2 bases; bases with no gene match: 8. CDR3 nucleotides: TGCGCCAGCAGCTTAACAGGGGCACTATCCTATGGCTACACCTTC. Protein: CASSLTGALSYGYTF.

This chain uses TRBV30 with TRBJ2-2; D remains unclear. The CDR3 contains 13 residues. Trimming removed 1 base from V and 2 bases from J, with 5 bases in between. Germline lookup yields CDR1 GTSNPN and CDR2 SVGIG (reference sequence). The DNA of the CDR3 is TGTGCCTGGAGTGCCCTCAACACCGGGGAGCTGTTTTTT. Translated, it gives CAWSALNTGELFF. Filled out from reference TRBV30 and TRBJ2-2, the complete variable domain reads SQTIHQWPATLVQPVGSPLSLECTVEGTSNPNLYWYRQAAGRGLQLLFYSVGIGQISSEVPQNLSASRPQDRQFILSSKKLLLSDSGFYLCAWSALNTGELFFGEGSRLTVL.

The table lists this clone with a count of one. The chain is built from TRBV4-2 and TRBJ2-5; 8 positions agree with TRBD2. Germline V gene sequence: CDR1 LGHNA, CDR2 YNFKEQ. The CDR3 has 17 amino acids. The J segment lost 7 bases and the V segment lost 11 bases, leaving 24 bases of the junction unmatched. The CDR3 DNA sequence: TGTGCCTCCACCAGCGGGGGAGGACCCGACCAGCAGGGGACCCAGTACTTC. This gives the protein CASTSGGGPDQQGTQYF.

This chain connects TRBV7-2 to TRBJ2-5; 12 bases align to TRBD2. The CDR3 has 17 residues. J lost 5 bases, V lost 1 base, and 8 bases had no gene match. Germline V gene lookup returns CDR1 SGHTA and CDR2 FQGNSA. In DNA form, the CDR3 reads TGTGCCAGCAGCTTAGGGCTAGCGGGGGGGGTGAGGGAGACCCAGTACTTC. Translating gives CASSLGLAGGVRETQYF.

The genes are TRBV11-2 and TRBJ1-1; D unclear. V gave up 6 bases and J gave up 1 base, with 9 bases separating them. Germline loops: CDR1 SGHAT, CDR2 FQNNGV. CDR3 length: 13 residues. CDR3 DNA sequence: TGTGCCAGCAGGCAGCGGGAGAACACTGAAGCTTTCTTT. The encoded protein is CASRQRENTEAFF.

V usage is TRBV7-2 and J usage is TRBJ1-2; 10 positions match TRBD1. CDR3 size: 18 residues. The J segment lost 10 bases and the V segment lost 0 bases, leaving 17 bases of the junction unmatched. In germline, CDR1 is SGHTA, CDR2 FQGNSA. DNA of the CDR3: TGTGCCAGCAGCTTAGCCCCCGTAGGACAGGGGGAGAAGGGCGACTACACCTTC. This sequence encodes CASSLAPVGQGEKGDYTF.

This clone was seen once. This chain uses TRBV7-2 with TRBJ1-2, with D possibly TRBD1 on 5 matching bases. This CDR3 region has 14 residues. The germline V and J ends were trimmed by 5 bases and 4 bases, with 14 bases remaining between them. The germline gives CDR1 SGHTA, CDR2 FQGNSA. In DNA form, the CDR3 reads TGTGCCAGCAGCCAAGGGGTTAGTGGCTATGGCTACACCTTC. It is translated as CASSQGVSGYGYTF.

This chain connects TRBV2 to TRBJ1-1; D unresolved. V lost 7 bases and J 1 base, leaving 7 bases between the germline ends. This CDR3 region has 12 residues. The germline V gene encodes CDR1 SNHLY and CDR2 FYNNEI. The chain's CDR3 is CASIEPNTEAFF. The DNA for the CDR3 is TGTGCCAGCATAGAACCGAACACTGAAGCTTTCTTT.

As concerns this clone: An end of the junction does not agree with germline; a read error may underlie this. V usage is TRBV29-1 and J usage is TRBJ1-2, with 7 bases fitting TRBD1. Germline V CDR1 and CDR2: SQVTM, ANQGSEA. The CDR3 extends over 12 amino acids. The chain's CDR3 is CSVEDRADGYTF. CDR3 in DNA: TGCAGCGTCGAAGACAGGGCTGATGGCTACACCTTC.

CDR3: CASRLERTNTEAFF. CDR3 in DNA: TGTGCCAGCAGGCTCGAGAGAACGAACACTGAAGCTTTCTTT. The chain has TRBV11-1 and TRBJ1-1; no definite D call. Trimming pared 6 bases from V and 1 base from J, leaving 12 bases between. The CDR3 totals 14 residues. In germline, CDR1 is SGHAT, CDR2 FQDESV (reference sequence).

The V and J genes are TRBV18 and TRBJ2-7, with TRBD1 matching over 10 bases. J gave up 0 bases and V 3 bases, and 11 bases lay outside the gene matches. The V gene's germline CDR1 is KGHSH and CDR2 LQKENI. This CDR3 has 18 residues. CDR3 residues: CASSPNRPGQGSSYEQYV. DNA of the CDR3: TGTGCCAGCTCACCGAATCGTCCGGGACAGGGGAGCTCCTACGAGCAGTACGTC.

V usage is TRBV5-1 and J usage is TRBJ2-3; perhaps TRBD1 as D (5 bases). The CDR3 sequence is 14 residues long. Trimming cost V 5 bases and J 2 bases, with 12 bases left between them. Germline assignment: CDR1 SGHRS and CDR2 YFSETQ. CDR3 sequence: CASSMGQYTDTQYF. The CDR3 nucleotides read TGCGCCAGCAGTATGGGGCAATACACAGATACGCAGTATTTT. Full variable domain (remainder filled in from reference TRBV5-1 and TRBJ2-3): KAGVTQTPRYLIKTRGQQVTLSCSPISGHRSVSWYQQTPGQGLQFLFEYFSETQRNKGNFPGRFSGRQFSNSRSEMNVSTLELGDSALYLCASSMGQYTDTQYFGPGTRLTVL.

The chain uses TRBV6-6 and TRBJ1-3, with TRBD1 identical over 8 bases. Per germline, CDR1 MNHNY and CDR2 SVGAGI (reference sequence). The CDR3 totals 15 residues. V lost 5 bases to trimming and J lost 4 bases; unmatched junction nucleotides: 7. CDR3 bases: TGTGCCAGCAGTCGAAACACAGGGGGAGGAAACACCATATATTTT. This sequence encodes CASSRNTGGGNTIYF.

CDR3 coding DNA: TGTGCCAGCAGCCTGTGGCAGGGGGCGATCAATGAGCAGTTCTTC. Its translation is CASSLWQGAINEQFF. This chain uses TRBV3-1 (or the pseudogene TRBV3-2) with TRBJ2-1; 8 nucleotides align to TRBD1. Germline CDR1 is LGHDT and CDR2 is YNNKEL (reference sequence). V was pared by 4 bases and J by 6 bases, with 8 bases of the junction left unmatched. This CDR3 is built from 15 residues.

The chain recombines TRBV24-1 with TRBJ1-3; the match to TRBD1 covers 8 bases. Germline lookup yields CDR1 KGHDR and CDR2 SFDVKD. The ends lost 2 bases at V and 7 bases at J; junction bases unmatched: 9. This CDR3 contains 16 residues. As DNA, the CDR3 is TGTGCCACCAGTGATTGGGCAGGGACAGGATGGAACACCATATATTTT. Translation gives CATSDWAGTGWNTIYF.

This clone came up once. The CDR3 is CASRFSEDQPQHF. Written as DNA, the CDR3 is TGTGCCAGCAGATTTTCAGAGGATCAGCCCCAGCATTTT. The J gene is TRBJ1-5, the V gene TRBV28; D is ambiguous. The CDR3 runs to 13 residues. Germline V gene lookup returns CDR1 MDHEN and CDR2 SYDVKM. Trimming stripped 6 bases from V and 5 bases from J, with 11 bases between.

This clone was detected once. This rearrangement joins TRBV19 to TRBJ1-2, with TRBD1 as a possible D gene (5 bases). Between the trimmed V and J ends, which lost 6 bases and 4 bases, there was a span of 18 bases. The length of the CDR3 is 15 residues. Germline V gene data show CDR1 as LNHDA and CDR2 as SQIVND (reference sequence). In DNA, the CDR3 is TGTGCCAGTAGCGGGAGGGTCAGGGAGTCCTATGGCTACACCTTC. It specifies CASSGRVRESYGYTF.

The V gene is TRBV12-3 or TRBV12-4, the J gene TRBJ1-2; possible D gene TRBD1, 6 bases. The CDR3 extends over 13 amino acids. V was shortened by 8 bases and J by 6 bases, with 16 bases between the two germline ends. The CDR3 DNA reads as TGTGCCAGCCAAGGTGGGAGGGGGAATGGCTACACCTTC. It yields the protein CASQGGRGNGYTF.

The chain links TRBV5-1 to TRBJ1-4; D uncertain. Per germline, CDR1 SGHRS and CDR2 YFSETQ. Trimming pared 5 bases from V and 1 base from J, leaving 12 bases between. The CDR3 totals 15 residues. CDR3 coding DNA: TGCGCCAGCAGTCGACTCCCTGGAACTAATGAAAAACTGTTTTTT. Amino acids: CASSRLPGTNEKLFF.

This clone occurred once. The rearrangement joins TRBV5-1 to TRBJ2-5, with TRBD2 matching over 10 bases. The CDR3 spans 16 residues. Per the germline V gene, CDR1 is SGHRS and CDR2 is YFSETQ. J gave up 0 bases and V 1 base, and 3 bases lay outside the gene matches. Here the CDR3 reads CASSLQLAGYQETQYF. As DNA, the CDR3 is TGCGCCAGCAGCTTGCAACTAGCGGGGTACCAAGAGACCCAGTACTTC.

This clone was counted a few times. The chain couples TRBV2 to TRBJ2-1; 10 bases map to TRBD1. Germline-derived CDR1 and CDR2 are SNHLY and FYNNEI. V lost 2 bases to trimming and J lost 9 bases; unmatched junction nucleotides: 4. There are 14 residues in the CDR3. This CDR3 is CASSEPGQGIEQFF. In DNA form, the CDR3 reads TGTGCCAGCAGTGAACCGGGACAGGGGATTGAGCAGTTCTTC.

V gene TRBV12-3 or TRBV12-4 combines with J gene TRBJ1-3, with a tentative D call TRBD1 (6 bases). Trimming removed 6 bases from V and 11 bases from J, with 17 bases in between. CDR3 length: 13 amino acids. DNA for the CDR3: TGTGCCAGCAGCCGTTCCCAGGGGAGTGCCATATATTTT. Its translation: CASSRSQGSAIYF.

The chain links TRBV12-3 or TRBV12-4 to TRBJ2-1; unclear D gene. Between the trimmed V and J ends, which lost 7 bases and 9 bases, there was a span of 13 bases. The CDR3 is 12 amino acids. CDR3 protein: CASTLSQAEQFF. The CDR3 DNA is TGTGCCAGCACCCTTAGTCAGGCTGAGCAGTTCTTC.

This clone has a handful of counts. DNA of the CDR3: TGTGCCAGCAGTCGGGATTTTATCAATCAGCCCCAGCATTTT. Amino acid sequence: CASSRDFINQPQHF. The V gene is TRBV2, the J gene TRBJ1-5, with D uncertain. The CDR3 sequence is 14 residues long. Germline CDR1 and CDR2: SNHLY and FYNNEI. Trimming stripped 5 bases from V and 3 bases from J, with 11 bases between.

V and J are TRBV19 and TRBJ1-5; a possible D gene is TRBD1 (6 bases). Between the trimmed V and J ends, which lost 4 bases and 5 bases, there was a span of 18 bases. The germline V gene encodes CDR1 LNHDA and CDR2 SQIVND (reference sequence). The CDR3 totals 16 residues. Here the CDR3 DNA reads TGTGCCAGTAGTAGTGGGAGTACAGGGTATCATCAGCCCCAGCATTTT. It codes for CASSSGSTGYHQPQHF.

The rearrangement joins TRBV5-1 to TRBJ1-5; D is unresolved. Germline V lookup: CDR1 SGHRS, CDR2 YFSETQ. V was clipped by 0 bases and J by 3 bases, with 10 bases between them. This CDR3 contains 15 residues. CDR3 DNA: TGCGCCAGCAGCTTGGATGGGCAGATCAATCAGCCCCAGCATTTT. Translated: CASSLDGQINQPQHF.

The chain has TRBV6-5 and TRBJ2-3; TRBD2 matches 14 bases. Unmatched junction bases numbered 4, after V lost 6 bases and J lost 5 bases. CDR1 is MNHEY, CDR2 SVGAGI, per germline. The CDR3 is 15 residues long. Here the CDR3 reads CASRRTSGGLDTQYF. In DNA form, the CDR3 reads TGTGCCAGCAGGCGGACTAGCGGGGGGCTAGATACGCAGTATTTT.

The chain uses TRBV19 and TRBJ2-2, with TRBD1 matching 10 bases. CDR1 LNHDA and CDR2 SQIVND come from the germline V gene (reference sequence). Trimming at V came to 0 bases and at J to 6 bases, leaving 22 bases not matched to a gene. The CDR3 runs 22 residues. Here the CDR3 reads CASSIEGTGVKHEVLKAGELFF. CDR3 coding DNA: TGTGCCAGTAGTATAGAAGGGACAGGGGTCAAGCACGAAGTCCTGAAAGCCGGGGAGCTGTTTTTT.